This T cell receptor (beta chain) was observed in a study of circulating and synovial CD4+ cells in juvenile arthritis. Using immunoSEQ multiplex PCR, the repertoire was profiled, and TCRdb retains in-frame clones only, with some absent. Of about 33,000 clones listed, more than 90% are singletons. V was trimmed by 0 bases and J by 3 bases, leaving 12 bases between them. Germline assignment: CDR1 SGHNT and CDR2 YYREEE (reference sequence). CDR3 size: 15 residues. The sequence derives from a human donor with juvenile idiopathic arthritis. V gene TRBV5-4 combines with J gene TRBJ2-5, with D perhaps matching TRBD2 (5 bases). The sample taken for sequencing was CD4+ T cells from blood. The CDR3 bases are TGTGCCAGCAGCTTGGCCTTCGGACTGGAAGAGACCCAGTACTTC. The encoded protein is CASSLAFGLEETQYF.